This T cell receptor beta chain is drawn from a study of neurological immune-mediated disorders. As for the cDNA, it was generated by 5'RACE with 10-nucleotide random UMIs. Each CDR3 protein gets one entry after TCRdb re-called the 5' RACE reads with MiXCR. This table holds tens of thousands of distinct CDR3 sequences, 2.5% found once. The unsorted libraries originated from 2 million PBMCs kept at -80 C. This clonotype came up many times. Trimming took off 6 bases at V and 3 bases at J, with 12 bases between the two ends. This CDR3 is 14 amino acids long. Sequencing was performed on PBMCs. The chain couples TRBV12-3 or TRBV12-4 to TRBJ2-1; TRBD1 is a possible D gene (5 bases). This clonotype was obtained from a man between 45 and 60 years old with multiple sclerosis. The CDR3 coding sequence is TGTGCCAGCAGAGGCCTGACAGACTACAATGAGCAGTTCTTC. As protein: CASRGLTDYNEQFF.